Only a few counts were recorded for the clone carrying this TCR beta chain. The data belong to a study of radiation and T cells in renal cell carcinoma. The V end lost 6 bases, the J end lost 2 bases, and 7 bases lay between the germline ends. CDR1 is SNHLY, CDR2 FYNNEI, per germline. This CDR3 contains 12 residues. Sequencing was performed with immunoSEQ multiplex PCR; in TCRdb, only in-frame clones are kept and a portion is missing. This sample has roughly 140,000 clones, with roughly 86% found just once. Noted time point: blood 2 weeks post-SBRT. Regarding treatment: 15 Gy SBRT to primary tumor, nephrectomy 4 weeks later.

Source: blood, taken from a patient whose treatment included radiotherapy and nephrectomy. V gene TRBV2 combines with J gene TRBJ1-2; D is perhaps TRBD1 (6 bases). This sequence was found in a woman aged 50 to 65 with renal cell carcinoma. The CDR3, as DNA: TGTGCCAGCAGCAGGGGAAACTATGGCTACACCTTC. This encodes CASSRGNYGYTF.